What follows are 15 T cell receptor beta chains derived from one specimen sequenced in a study of CD8+ T cells in alopecia areata. RNA extraction and reverse transcription yielded cDNA as sequencing template. Method: immunoSEQ multiplex PCR; TCRdb's copy keeps in-frame clones and lacks some. The sample shows 100,000 to 150,000 clones, more than 40% of them seen only once. The sample consisted of CD8+ T cells sorted from blood, taken at week 0. The receptors originated from a human donor with alopecia areata.

In this sample, this clone turned up a few times. The chain employs TRBV29-1 and TRBJ1-1, with D possibly being TRBD1 (5 bases). CDR1 and CDR2 from the germline V gene are SQVTM and ANQGSEA. CDR3 length: 13 amino acids. V lost 6 bases, J lost 6 bases, and 17 bases lay in between. CDR3 sequence (DNA): TGCAGCGTGATGGGCGAAGGGGACGCTGAAGCTTTCTTT. As protein: CSVMGEGDAEAFF.

This chain joins TRBV14 and TRBJ1-4; tentative D call: TRBD1 (6 bases). The CDR3 has 15 amino acids. Trimming removed 0 bases from V and 5 bases from J, with 10 bases in between. CDR1 and CDR2 from the germline V gene are SGHDN and FVKESK. The CDR3 DNA sequence: TGTGCCAGCAGCCAAGAACAGGGTCCGAATGAAAAACTGTTTTTT. It specifies CASSQEQGPNEKLFF.

This clone was counted between two and nine times. V and J are TRBV2 and TRBJ2-7; D is possibly TRBD2 (6 bases). Germline CDR1 and CDR2: SNHLY and FYNNEI. The length of the CDR3 is 13 residues. The V end lost 6 bases, the J end lost 0 bases, and 9 bases lay between the germline ends. The DNA of the CDR3 is TGTGCCAGCAGACTGACTAGCTCCTACGAGCAGTACTTC. The encoded protein is CASRLTSSYEQYF.

This chain uses TRBV4-3 with TRBJ1-2, with 9 positions matching TRBD1. V shed 0 bases and J 3 bases; nucleotides not matched to a gene: 11. Per germline, CDR1 LGHNA and CDR2 YSLEER. The CDR3 has 18 amino acids. The CDR3 DNA reads TGCGCCAGCAGCCAAGACCCCCAACAGGGGGCGAGGCACTATGGCTACACCTTC. This encodes CASSQDPQQGARHYGYTF.

The chain recombines TRBV5-1 with TRBJ2-6, with D possibly matching TRBD1 (6 bases). Germline assignment: CDR1 SGHRS and CDR2 YFSETQ. There are 16 residues in the CDR3. V shed 2 bases and J shed 4 bases, with 13 bases lying between them. CDR3 loop: CASSLTGTTGANVLTF. Here the CDR3 DNA reads TGCGCCAGCAGCTTAACAGGGACAACGGGGGCCAACGTCCTGACTTTC.

V and J are TRBV4-1 and TRBJ1-1; no clear D gene. V was trimmed by 2 bases and J by 3 bases, leaving 10 bases between them. Germline CDR1 MGHRA, CDR2 YSYEKL. The CDR3 loop spans 14 amino acids. The CDR3 DNA follows: TGCGCCAGCAGCCAAAGGTTCGGGGACACTGAAGCTTTCTTT. Translating gives CASSQRFGDTEAFF.

This clone was observed a few times. The rearrangement joins TRBV7-9 to TRBJ2-1; D not resolved. V was trimmed by 4 bases and J by 8 bases, leaving 6 bases between them. Germline loops: CDR1 SEHNR, CDR2 FQNEAQ (reference sequence). CDR3 size: 11 residues. DNA for the CDR3: TGTGCCAGCAGCTACACCGATGAGCAGTTCTTC. As protein: CASSYTDEQFF.

This rearrangement joins TRBV7-6 to TRBJ2-1; D possibly uses TRBD1 or TRBD2 (6 bases each). The V gene lost 6 bases and the J gene lost 0 bases, with 12 bases spanning the gap. This CDR3 comprises 15 residues. Germline assignment: CDR1 SGHVS and CDR2 FNYEAQ. CDR3 sequence: CASREGVTSYNEQFF. Written as DNA, the CDR3 is TGTGCCAGCAGGGAGGGGGTTACCTCCTACAATGAGCAGTTCTTC.

J is TRBJ2-7 and V is TRBV25-1; the D is unclear. This CDR3 comprises 11 residues. The ends were cut back, 2 bases at V and 5 bases at J, with 4 bases in the middle. Germline V lookup: CDR1 MGHDK, CDR2 SYGVNS. The CDR3 here is CASSEGDEQYF. The CDR3, as DNA: TGTGCCAGCAGTGAAGGTGACGAGCAGTACTTC.

The J gene is TRBJ1-2, the V gene TRBV9; no clear D gene. CDR3 size: 18 residues. The V and J ends lost 4 bases and 0 bases respectively, with 22 bases between them. Germline-derived CDR1 and CDR2 are SGDLS and YYNGEE. CDR3 sequence reads: CASSPVAEYHPANYGYTF. CDR3 bases: TGTGCCAGCAGCCCGGTCGCAGAATATCACCCAGCTAACTATGGCTACACCTTC. The entire variable domain, with the rest obtained from reference TRBV9 and TRBJ1-2, is as follows: DSGVTQTPKHLITATGQRVTLRCSPRSGDLSVYWYQQSLDQGLQFLIQYYNGEERAKGNILERFSAQQFPDLHSELNLSSLELGDSALYFCASSPVAEYHPANYGYTFGSGTRLTVV.

DNA for the CDR3: TGTGCCTGGAGTGTTGGCCAGGGGTCCTACGAGCAGTACTTC. Translated, it gives CAWSVGQGSYEQYF. This chain uses TRBV30 with TRBJ2-7; possibly TRBD1 for D (6 bases). There are 14 residues in the CDR3. V dropped 0 bases and J dropped 1 base, with 10 bases sitting between them. Germline V gene lookup returns CDR1 GTSNPN and CDR2 SVGIG (reference sequence).

V gene TRBV29-1 combines with J gene TRBJ1-2, with 8 positions matching TRBD1. CDR3 length equals 11 residues. CDR1 and CDR2 from the germline V gene are SQVTM and ANQGSEA. V lost 7 bases, J lost 6 bases, and 4 bases stayed unmatched. CDR3 amino acids: CSAGQGDGYTF. The CDR3 DNA sequence: TGCAGCGCCGGACAGGGTGATGGCTACACCTTC.

The chain couples TRBV29-1 to TRBJ1-2; D remains unclear. V was cut by 5 bases and J by 4 bases, with 8 bases left in between. The CDR3 is made up of 11 amino acids. Per the germline V gene, CDR1 is SQVTM and CDR2 is ANQGSEA. DNA for the CDR3: TGCAGCGTTTTTACAGTCTATGGCTACACCTTC. Amino acid sequence: CSVFTVYGYTF.

The chain couples TRBV5-1 to TRBJ2-1; D not certain. This CDR3 comprises 15 residues. The germline V gene has CDR1 SGHRS and CDR2 YFSETQ. Trimming pared 0 bases from V and 3 bases from J, leaving 10 bases between. CDR3 protein: CASSLAVGSYNEQFF. DNA for the CDR3: TGCGCCAGCAGCTTGGCGGTCGGCAGCTACAATGAGCAGTTCTTC.

The V call is TRBV2, the J call TRBJ2-7; D ambiguous. Germline loops: CDR1 SNHLY, CDR2 FYNNEI. Trimming stripped 6 bases from V and 7 bases from J, with 19 bases between. The CDR3 sequence is 14 residues long. CDR3 DNA: TGTGCCAGCAGCTTGGACCCTACCGTATGTGAGCAGTACTTC. The encoded protein is CASSLDPTVCEQYF.